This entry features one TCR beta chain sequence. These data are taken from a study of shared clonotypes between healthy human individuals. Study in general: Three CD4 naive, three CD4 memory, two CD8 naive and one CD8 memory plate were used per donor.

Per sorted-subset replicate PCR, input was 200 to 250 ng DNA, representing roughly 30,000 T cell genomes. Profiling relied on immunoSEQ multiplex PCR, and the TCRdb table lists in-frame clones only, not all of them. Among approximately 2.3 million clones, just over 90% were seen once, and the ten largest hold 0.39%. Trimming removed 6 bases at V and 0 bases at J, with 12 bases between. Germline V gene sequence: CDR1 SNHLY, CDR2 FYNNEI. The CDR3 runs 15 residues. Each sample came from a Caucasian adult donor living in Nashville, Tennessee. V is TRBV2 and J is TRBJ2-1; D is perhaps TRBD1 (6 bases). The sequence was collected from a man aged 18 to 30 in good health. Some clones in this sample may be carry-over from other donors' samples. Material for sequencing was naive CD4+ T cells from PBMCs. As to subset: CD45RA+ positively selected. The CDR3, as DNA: TGTGCCAGCAGGATGGACAGAAGCTCCTACAATGAGCAGTTCTTC. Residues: CASRMDRSSYNEQFF.